This TCR beta chain was documented in a study of T cells in Graves' hyperthyroidism and ophthalmopathy. The CDR3 regions of TCR beta were amplified from RNA transcripts. During a first-round RT-PCR of the TCR CDR3, the HTBI primer set was used. MiXCR, run by TCRdb on the multiplex PCR reads, gives a single entry per CDR3 protein. The sample contains 600,000 to 800,000 distinct CDR3 sequences, approximately 40% of which appear only once. There are a few counts of this clonotype. One end of the junction does not line up with germline, which may come from a read error. Specimen: blood. The receptor was derived from a woman between 40 and 50 years old with Graves' hyperthyroidism.

Written as DNA, the CDR3 is TGTGCCAGCAGTTTATTCGCTACGGGACTAGCGGGAGTCGGGGAGCTGTTTTTT. Amino acid sequence: CASSLFATGLAGVGELFF. The V and J genes are TRBV24-1 and TRBJ2-2; 14 positions match TRBD2. The CDR3 runs 18 residues. The germline CDR1 and CDR2 sequences are KGHDR and SFDVKD.